Below are 24 T cell receptor beta chains sequenced from a single sample in a study of T cell responses to AZD1222 COVID-19 vaccine. Data came from immunoSEQ multiplex PCR; TCRdb stores just in-frame clones and leaves some out. The sample consists of around 150,000 clones, 75% to 95% of them appearing once. The material sequenced was peripheral blood, taken 28 days after the second dose of the MenACWY control vaccine. All receptors come from an adult who received the MenACWY meningococcal vaccine as a control.

The count of this clone is one. The J gene is TRBJ2-1, the V gene TRBV7-2, with D uncertain. Trimming pared 1 base from V and 0 bases from J, leaving 10 bases between. Per germline, CDR1 SGHTA and CDR2 FQGNSA. This CDR3 spans 16 amino acids. CDR3 residues: CASSLEDARSYNEQFF. The CDR3 nucleotides are TGTGCCAGCAGCTTAGAGGACGCCCGCTCCTACAATGAGCAGTTCTTC.

V gene TRBV30 combines with J gene TRBJ2-2, with D unclear. The V gene's germline CDR1 is GTSNPN and CDR2 SVGIG (reference sequence). The V end lost 1 base, the J end lost 2 bases, and 11 bases lay between the germline ends. The CDR3 spans 15 residues. The CDR3 sequence is CAWSAAGPNTGELFF. CDR3 bases: TGTGCCTGGAGTGCGGCTGGCCCCAACACCGGGGAGCTGTTTTTT. Variable domain in full (rest from reference TRBV30 and TRBJ2-2): SQTIHQWPATLVQPVGSPLSLECTVEGTSNPNLYWYRQAAGRGLQLLFYSVGIGQISSEVPQNLSASRPQDRQFILSSKKLLLSDSGFYLCAWSAAGPNTGELFFGEGSRLTVL.

The chain recombines TRBV10-2 with TRBJ2-1; 12 bases are shared with TRBD2. V gave up 6 bases and J gave up 7 bases; unmatched junction bases: 7. Per germline, CDR1 WSHSY and CDR2 SAAADI. This CDR3 has 15 amino acids. The CDR3 loop is CASSHGLAGGNEQFF. The CDR3 DNA reads TGCGCCAGCAGCCACGGGCTAGCGGGAGGGAATGAGCAGTTCTTC.

This chain joins TRBV11-3 and TRBJ2-7, with D possibly TRBD1 on 5 matching bases. This CDR3 region has 16 residues. Trimming pared 5 bases from V and 0 bases from J, leaving 17 bases between. The germline V gene has CDR1 SGHNT and CDR2 YENEEA. Here the CDR3 reads CASSPPPGQSSYEQYF. The CDR3 DNA follows: TGTGCCAGCAGCCCCCCCCCAGGGCAGAGCTCCTACGAGCAGTACTTC.

The chain joins TRBV11-2 to TRBJ1-2; D remains ambiguous. V lost 4 bases and J 6 bases, leaving 18 bases between the germline ends. The germline V gene encodes CDR1 SGHAT and CDR2 FQNNGV. This CDR3 contains 15 residues. The CDR3 loop is CASSSDGFNRDGYTF. The CDR3 bases are TGTGCCAGCAGCTCGGACGGCTTCAATCGGGATGGCTACACCTTC.

The gene calls are TRBV27 and TRBJ2-7; TRBD1 aligns across 7 bases. Looked up from germline, CDR1 is MNHEY and CDR2 is SMNVEV (reference sequence). This CDR3 has 15 amino acids. V lost 6 bases and J lost 2; bases outside the gene matches: 10. CDR3 loop: CASRPNPGQPYEQYF. CDR3 bases: TGTGCCAGCAGGCCCAACCCGGGACAGCCCTACGAGCAGTACTTC.

J is TRBJ2-7 and V is TRBV28; D may be TRBD1 (6 bases). This CDR3 is built from 12 residues. Trimming pared 6 bases from V and 2 bases from J, leaving 8 bases between. Germline assignment: CDR1 MDHEN and CDR2 SYDVKM. The CDR3 sequence: CASRQGTYEQYF. CDR3 coding DNA: TGTGCCAGCAGGCAGGGGACCTACGAGCAGTACTTC.

The chain links TRBV6-6 to TRBJ2-6; D possibly corresponds to TRBD1 (6 bases). V lost 5 bases and J lost 0, with 17 bases in between. The CDR3 consists of 18 residues. Germline lookup yields CDR1 MNHNY and CDR2 SVGAGI (reference sequence). The CDR3 reads CASSQNRAGSSGANVLTF. The CDR3 region has the DNA TGTGCCAGCAGTCAGAACAGGGCCGGCAGCTCTGGGGCCAACGTCCTGACTTTC.

The chain carries TRBV29-1 and TRBJ1-1, with D possibly matching TRBD1 (6 bases). The CDR3 totals 13 residues. V was shortened by 4 bases and J by 1 base, with 10 bases between the two germline ends. The germline gives CDR1 SQVTM, CDR2 ANQGSEA. The CDR3 DNA reads as TGCAGCGTTGGAGGACAGCCGAACACTGAAGCTTTCTTT. Translated: CSVGGQPNTEAFF.

A remark on this clone: The junction does not match germline at one end; this may be a read error. This sequence joins TRBV7-7 and TRBJ2-1; D is perhaps TRBD2 (6 bases). This CDR3 is 13 amino acids long. Germline V gives CDR1 SSHAT, CDR2 FNYEAQ (reference sequence). The CDR3 is CASSLERGGEQFF. The CDR3, as DNA: TGTGCTAGCAGCTTAGAGAGGGGAGGAGAGCAGTTCTTC.

The chain uses TRBV6-5 and TRBJ2-2; TRBD2 is a possible D gene (6 bases). Germline V gene lookup returns CDR1 MNHEY and CDR2 SVGAGI. Trimming removed 7 bases from V and 2 bases from J, with 11 bases in between. CDR3 size: 14 residues. DNA of the CDR3: TGTGCCAGCAAGGGACTCCGAAACACCGGGGAGCTGTTTTTT. Translated, it gives CASKGLRNTGELFF.

This sequence joins TRBV9 and TRBJ2-1; TRBD1 aligns across 7 bases. The trim removed 3 bases at V and 5 bases at J, leaving 8 bases unmatched. This CDR3 is 15 amino acids long. CDR1 is SGDLS, CDR2 YYNGEE, per germline. CDR3 coding DNA: TGTGCCAGCAGCGGCCGGACAGGCCAAAACAATGAGCAGTTCTTC. Its protein product is CASSGRTGQNNEQFF.

The rearrangement joins TRBV7-9 to TRBJ2-2; TRBD1 agrees at 11 bases. J gave up 6 bases and V 3 bases, and 6 bases lay outside the gene matches. CDR1 and CDR2 (germline): SEHNR, FQNEAQ (reference sequence). This CDR3 is built from 16 residues. CDR3 protein: CASSFPPGQGAGELFF. CDR3 in DNA: TGTGCCAGCAGCTTTCCCCCGGGACAGGGGGCCGGGGAGCTGTTTTTT.

The chain couples TRBV19 to TRBJ1-6; no clear D. Germline V gene sequence: CDR1 LNHDA, CDR2 SQIVND (reference sequence). Trimming pared 4 bases from V and 8 bases from J, leaving 6 bases between. The CDR3 covers 12 residues. CDR3 amino acids: CASSTGYSPLHF. The CDR3 DNA sequence: TGTGCCAGTAGTACGGGCTATTCACCCCTCCACTTT.

The chain uses TRBV4-1 and TRBJ1-2; TRBD1 might be the D (5 bases). Between the trimmed V and J ends, which lost 1 base and 0 bases, there was a span of 15 bases. There are 17 residues in the CDR3. Germline V gene data show CDR1 as MGHRA and CDR2 as YSYEKL. This CDR3 is CASSQGLDGATNYGYTF. The DNA for the CDR3 is TGCGCCAGCAGCCAAGGTCTCGACGGGGCCACTAACTATGGCTACACCTTC.

The chain recombines TRBV10-3 with TRBJ2-2; 10 nucleotides line up with TRBD1. Losses at the gene ends were 7 bases for V and 4 bases for J; bases not matched to a gene: 6. The V gene's germline CDR1 is ENHRY and CDR2 SYGVKD. The CDR3 runs to 15 residues. CDR3: CAINTGTGVTGELFF. In nucleotides, the CDR3 is TGTGCCATCAACACCGGGACAGGGGTCACCGGGGAGCTGTTTTTT.

The genes are TRBV6-4 and TRBJ2-3; no firm D call. The V end was cut by 2 bases, the J end by 4 bases, with 7 bases between. The CDR3 totals 13 residues. The germline V gene encodes CDR1 MRHNA and CDR2 SNTAGT. CDR3 in DNA: TGTGCCAGCAGTGACCGGACGGCAGATACGCAGTATTTT. Its translation is CASSDRTADTQYF.

The chain couples TRBV27 to TRBJ2-2; 11 nucleotides line up with TRBD2. The CDR3 consists of 16 residues. V dropped 4 bases and J dropped 1; count of bases not matched to a gene: 2. Germline assignment: CDR1 MNHEY and CDR2 SMNVEV (reference sequence). The CDR3 DNA follows: TGTGCCAGCAGTTCACTAGCGGGGGTGAACACCGGGGAGCTGTTTTTT. Its protein product is CASSSLAGVNTGELFF.

The rearrangement links TRBV6-2 or TRBV6-3 to TRBJ2-1, with D possibly called TRBD1 or TRBD2 (5 bases each). V shed 2 bases and J shed 9 bases, with 20 bases lying between them. This CDR3 contains 16 residues. Germline values: CDR1 MNHEY, CDR2 SVGEGT. The DNA for the CDR3 is TGTGCCAGCAGTTACGACCCGGGACCGGTGCCCGGTGAGCAGTTCTTC. The encoded protein is CASSYDPGPVPGEQFF.

With regard to this clone: A read error may produce the germline difference seen at one junction end. The sample has other DNA sequences that encode this CDR3 too. V is TRBV6-5 and J is TRBJ1-6; D perhaps matches TRBD1 (6 bases). Looked up from germline, CDR1 is MNHEY and CDR2 is SVGAGI. The CDR3 covers 15 residues. The CDR3 loop is CASQLAGAYNSPLHF. As DNA, the CDR3 is TGTGCCAGCCAACTCGCGGGGGCTTATAATTCACCCCTTCACTTT.

As regards this clone: Given the absence of the conserved phenylalanine or tryptophan at the CDR3 end, a read error is likely. Because the CDR3's place on the DNA is in doubt, the DNA is left out and the CDR3 is given as listed by TCRdb. The genes are TRBV21-1 and TRBJ1-2; the table's D gene call, TRBD1, was not cross checked with the DNA. TRBV21-1 is a listed pseudogene. With termini counted, the CDR3 has 11 amino acids. CDR3 amino acids: CASSKKGQPLL.

The V and J genes are TRBV6-6 and TRBJ1-5; 7 nucleotides agree with TRBD1. Per germline, CDR1 MNHNY and CDR2 SVGAGI (reference sequence). This CDR3 has 17 residues. J was trimmed by 3 bases and V by 5 bases; bases with no gene match: 13. CDR3 region: CASSPNLQGTNNQPQHF. CDR3 sequence (DNA): TGTGCCAGCAGTCCCAACCTACAGGGGACTAACAATCAGCCCCAGCATTTT.

The chain uses TRBV7-6 and TRBJ2-2; D gene unclear. Germline V gene data show CDR1 as SGHVS and CDR2 as FNYEAQ. This CDR3 region has 16 residues. Trimming stripped 1 base from V and 8 bases from J, with 17 bases between. Written as DNA, the CDR3 is TGTGCCAGCAGCTTAGTTGGCGCAGGCTCAGCGGGGGAGCTGTTTTTT. It is translated as CASSLVGAGSAGELFF.

J is TRBJ2-3 and V is TRBV6-5; D may be TRBD1 (5 bases). This CDR3 has 13 amino acids. Trimming pared 7 bases from V and 5 bases from J, leaving 13 bases between. The germline V gene encodes CDR1 MNHEY and CDR2 SVGAGI. CDR3 DNA sequence: TGTGCCAGCAACCCATTTAGGGGAGATACGCAGTATTTT. Translated, it gives CASNPFRGDTQYF.